Listed below are T cell receptor beta chains from one sample, sequenced in a study of T cell repertoires in cytomegalovirus infection. Antigen specificity for these receptors is unknown. TCRdb re-called the reads with MiXCR, one entry per CDR3 protein. Seen here are around 800,000 distinct CDR3 sequences, approximately 29% observed once, and the top ten hold around 11%. Sequencing used cultured CD8+ T cells from PBMCs, obtained from culture after CMV antigen stimulation. All receptors derive from a human donor in good health (CMV status not recorded). Some clones in this sample may be carry-over from other donors' samples. Both conserved end residues are part of each CDR3. Each record gives: D gene, J gene, V gene, clone size, CDR3 protein, CDR3 DNA. The D gene is left open where the match is weak. Rows may omit the clone size; those that give it use once, few, many or a size class.

d_gene: -
j_gene: TRBJ1-5
v_gene: TRBV7-6
abundance: -
CDR3aa: CASSLDSYTKPSNQPQHF
CDR3nt: TGTGCCAGCAGCTTAGATTCGTACACGAAACCCAGCAATCAGCCCCAGCATTTT

d_gene: -
j_gene: TRBJ1-5
v_gene: TRBV7-9
abundance: many
CDR3aa: CASSLAGMPQHF
CDR3nt: TGTGCCAGCAGCTTAGCGGGGATGCCCCAGCATTTT

d_gene: -
j_gene: TRBJ1-5
v_gene: TRBV7-6
abundance: few
CDR3aa: CASSFGGAGNQPQHF
CDR3nt: TGTGCCAGCAGCTTTGGGGGGGCCGGGAATCAGCCCCAGCATTTT

d_gene: TRBD1
j_gene: TRBJ2-7
v_gene: TRBV19
abundance: -
CDR3aa: CASSPTGAEQYF
CDR3nt: TGTGCCAGTTCACCCACAGGGGCCGAGCAGTACTTC

d_gene: -
j_gene: TRBJ1-5
v_gene: TRBV6-5
abundance: -
CDR3aa: CASREGAVNINQPQHF
CDR3nt: TGTGCCAGCCGGGAAGGGGCAGTCAATATCAATCAGCCCCAGCATTTT

d_gene: -
j_gene: TRBJ1-4
v_gene: TRBV7-9
abundance: few
CDR3aa: CASSPRHGRGQLFF
CDR3nt: TGTGCCAGCAGCCCTCGACACGGGCGAGGACAACTGTTTTTT

d_gene: -
j_gene: TRBJ1-1
v_gene: TRBV6-6
abundance: -
CDR3aa: CATQKDVMNTEAFF
CDR3nt: TGTGCCACCCAAAAAGATGTTATGAACACTGAAGCTTTCTTT

d_gene: -
j_gene: TRBJ1-1
v_gene: TRBV19
abundance: few
CDR3aa: CASSPRTENTEAFF
CDR3nt: TGTGCCAGTAGTCCTCGGACAGAGAACACTGAAGCTTTCTTT

d_gene: TRBD2
j_gene: TRBJ2-7
v_gene: TRBV6-5
abundance: few
CDR3aa: CASSYFSSGDSYEQYF
CDR3nt: TGTGCCAGCAGTTATTTTTCTAGCGGGGACTCCTACGAGCAGTACTTC

d_gene: -
j_gene: TRBJ1-5
v_gene: TRBV6-6
abundance: few
CDR3aa: CASSSLLNQPQHF
CDR3nt: TGTGCCAGCAGCTCTCTGCTGAATCAGCCCCAGCATTTT

d_gene: -
j_gene: TRBJ2-7
v_gene: TRBV4-1
abundance: many
CDR3aa: CASSQGREQYF
CDR3nt: TGCGCCAGCAGCCAAGGGAGGGAGCAGTACTTC

d_gene: TRBD1
j_gene: TRBJ1-4
v_gene: TRBV20-1
abundance: -
CDR3aa: CSAREGTGADEKLFF
CDR3nt: TGCAGTGCTAGAGAGGGGACAGGGGCAGATGAAAAACTGTTTTTT

d_gene: -
j_gene: TRBJ2-1
v_gene: TRBV29-1
abundance: -
CDR3aa: CSVDTSSYNEQFF
CDR3nt: TGCAGCGTTGACACGAGCTCCTACAATGAGCAGTTCTTC

d_gene: TRBD1
j_gene: TRBJ1-5
v_gene: TRBV25-1
abundance: -
CDR3aa: CASSDREGGDQPQHF
CDR3nt: TGTGCCAGCAGTGATAGGGAAGGGGGCGATCAGCCCCAGCATTTT

d_gene: -
j_gene: TRBJ1-2
v_gene: TRBV6-1
abundance: -
CDR3aa: CASIKPYSPYGYTF
CDR3nt: TGTGCCAGCATTAAGCCGTACAGCCCCTATGGCTACACCTTC

d_gene: -
j_gene: TRBJ1-2
v_gene: TRBV4-3
abundance: -
CDR3aa: CASSQTPGHLRNYGYTF
CDR3nt: TGCGCCAGCAGCCAAACCCCGGGACACCTTAGGAACTATGGCTACACCTTC

d_gene: -
j_gene: TRBJ2-7
v_gene: TRBV27
abundance: few
CDR3aa: CASSPTPTGEQYF
CDR3nt: TGTGCCAGCAGTCCAACTCCAACGGGGGAGCAGTACTTC

d_gene: -
j_gene: TRBJ2-2
v_gene: TRBV7-9
abundance: -
CDR3aa: CASSSLPGRIGSNTGELFF
CDR3nt: TGTGCCAGCAGCTCCCTTCCCGGTCGAATAGGGTCGAACACCGGGGAGCTGTTTTTT

d_gene: -
j_gene: TRBJ2-2
v_gene: TRBV7-6
abundance: -
CDR3aa: CASSFIYSGAGTGELFF
CDR3nt: TGTGCCAGCAGCTTTATCTATTCCGGGGCTGGGACCGGGGAGCTGTTTTTT

d_gene: -
j_gene: TRBJ2-1
v_gene: TRBV20-1
abundance: few
CDR3aa: CSARGPGGVDNEQFF
CDR3nt: TGCAGTGCTAGAGGACCGGGCGGGGTAGACAATGAGCAGTTCTTC

d_gene: -
j_gene: TRBJ1-5
v_gene: TRBV4-1
abundance: few
CDR3aa: CASSQDPGKNQPQHF
CDR3nt: TGCGCCAGCAGCCAAGATCCGGGGAAGAATCAGCCCCAGCATTTT

d_gene: -
j_gene: TRBJ1-1
v_gene: TRBV12-3/TRBV12-4
abundance: many
CDR3aa: CASSLTAFRRTEAFF
CDR3nt: TGTGCCAGCAGTTTAACTGCTTTCCGTAGAACTGAAGCTTTCTTT

d_gene: TRBD1
j_gene: TRBJ1-5
v_gene: TRBV19
abundance: few
CDR3aa: CASSTRQGNTGRVQPQHF
CDR3nt: TGTGCCAGTAGTACCCGACAGGGCAACACGGGTCGGGTCCAGCCCCAGCATTTT

d_gene: TRBD2
j_gene: TRBJ2-3
v_gene: TRBV27
abundance: -
CDR3aa: CASSLSSTSTSGDLTDTQYF
CDR3nt: TGTGCCAGCAGTTTATCTTCCACTTCTACTAGCGGGGATCTCACAGATACGCAGTATTTT

d_gene: -
j_gene: TRBJ2-5
v_gene: TRBV12-5
abundance: few
CDR3aa: CASGLVGANQETQYF
CDR3nt: TGTGCTAGTGGTTTGGTAGGGGCCAACCAAGAGACCCAGTACTTC

d_gene: -
j_gene: TRBJ1-1
v_gene: TRBV7-2
abundance: -
CDR3aa: CASRFPRDYNTEAFF
CDR3nt: TGTGCCAGCAGATTCCCCCGGGATTACAACACTGAAGCTTTCTTT

d_gene: -
j_gene: TRBJ1-3
v_gene: TRBV15
abundance: few
CDR3aa: CATSASRGSGNTIYF
CDR3nt: TGTGCCACCAGCGCCTCGAGGGGCAGTGGAAACACCATATATTTT

d_gene: -
j_gene: TRBJ1-5
v_gene: TRBV19
abundance: few
CDR3aa: CASSMSARNQPQHF
CDR3nt: TGTGCCAGTAGTATGTCAGCCCGCAATCAGCCCCAGCATTTT

d_gene: TRBD1
j_gene: TRBJ2-3
v_gene: TRBV10-3
abundance: few
CDR3aa: CATTATGANTDTQYF
CDR3nt: TGTGCCACCACTGCGACAGGGGCCAACACAGATACGCAGTATTTT

d_gene: -
j_gene: TRBJ1-2
v_gene: TRBV27
abundance: few
CDR3aa: CASSLSRVNVYTF
CDR3nt: TGTGCCAGCAGTTTATCGCGCGTGAATGTCTACACCTTC

d_gene: -
j_gene: TRBJ1-6
v_gene: TRBV20-1
abundance: -
CDR3aa: CSAREIYNSPLHF
CDR3nt: TGCAGTGCTAGGGAAATCTATAATTCACCCCTCCACTTT

d_gene: TRBD1
j_gene: TRBJ1-5
v_gene: TRBV6-5
abundance: -
CDR3aa: CASSPTGVNNQPQHF
CDR3nt: TGTGCCAGCAGCCCGACAGGGGTGAACAATCAGCCCCAGCATTTT

d_gene: -
j_gene: TRBJ2-1
v_gene: TRBV27
abundance: many
CDR3aa: CASSAGSNNEQFF
CDR3nt: TGTGCCAGTAGTGCAGGGTCTAACAATGAGCAGTTCTTC

d_gene: TRBD1
j_gene: TRBJ1-2
v_gene: TRBV11-2
abundance: few
CDR3aa: CASSPGQLTNYGYTF
CDR3nt: TGTGCCAGCAGCCCGGGACAGTTAACTAACTATGGCTACACCTTC

d_gene: TRBD2
j_gene: TRBJ2-3
v_gene: TRBV5-4
abundance: -
CDR3aa: CASSYPPSGVLTDTQYF
CDR3nt: TGTGCCAGCAGCTACCCCCCTAGCGGGGTATTGACAGATACGCAGTATTTT

d_gene: -
j_gene: TRBJ1-1
v_gene: TRBV7-9
abundance: many
CDR3aa: CASSSYRRNTEAFF
CDR3nt: TGTGCCAGCAGCTCTTACAGGAGGAACACTGAAGCTTTCTTT

d_gene: -
j_gene: TRBJ2-6
v_gene: TRBV7-6
abundance: many
CDR3aa: CASSLGLISGANVLTF
CDR3nt: TGTGCCAGCAGCTTAGGCCTTATCTCTGGGGCCAACGTCCTGACTTTC

d_gene: -
j_gene: TRBJ1-1
v_gene: TRBV19
abundance: few
CDR3aa: CASRYASNTEAFF
CDR3nt: TGTGCCAGTAGATATGCCTCAAACACTGAAGCTTTCTTT

d_gene: TRBD1
j_gene: TRBJ2-4
v_gene: TRBV4-1
abundance: -
CDR3aa: CASSQDRGRILTAKNIQYF
CDR3nt: TGTGCCAGCAGCCAAGACAGGGGGCGCATTTTAACGGCCAAAAACATTCAGTACTTC

d_gene: -
j_gene: TRBJ2-2
v_gene: TRBV20-1
abundance: -
CDR3aa: CSARDLNTGELFF
CDR3nt: TGCAGTGCTAGGGACTTAAACACCGGGGAGCTGTTTTTT

d_gene: -
j_gene: TRBJ1-5
v_gene: TRBV19
abundance: few
CDR3aa: CASSMWADSNQPQHF
CDR3nt: TGTGCCAGTAGTATGTGGGCAGATAGCAATCAGCCCCAGCATTTT

d_gene: -
j_gene: TRBJ2-6
v_gene: TRBV28
abundance: -
CDR3aa: CASSPVGGPGRANVLTF
CDR3nt: TGTGCCAGCAGTCCAGTCGGTGGACCCGGACGGGCCAACGTCCTGACTTTC

d_gene: TRBD1
j_gene: TRBJ1-1
v_gene: TRBV7-9
abundance: few
CDR3aa: CASSLSRDRVTEAFF
CDR3nt: TGTGCCAGCAGTTTAAGCCGGGACAGGGTGACTGAAGCTTTCTTT

d_gene: -
j_gene: TRBJ1-5
v_gene: TRBV14
abundance: -
CDR3aa: CASSTSGKNQPQHF
CDR3nt: TGTGCCAGCAGCACCTCAGGGAAAAATCAGCCCCAGCATTTT

d_gene: -
j_gene: TRBJ1-1
v_gene: TRBV12-3/TRBV12-4
abundance: -
CDR3aa: CASSQGFMNTEAFF
CDR3nt: TGTGCCAGCAGCCAAGGTTTCATGAACACTGAAGCTTTCTTT

d_gene: -
j_gene: TRBJ1-4
v_gene: TRBV6-6
abundance: -
CDR3aa: CASSYFGGLHEKLFF
CDR3nt: TGTGCCAGCAGTTACTTCGGAGGGTTGCATGAAAAACTGTTTTTT

d_gene: TRBD1
j_gene: TRBJ2-2
v_gene: TRBV4-3
abundance: few
CDR3aa: CASSQATGAGELFF
CDR3nt: TGCGCCAGCAGCCAGGCTACAGGGGCCGGGGAGCTGTTTTTT

d_gene: TRBD2
j_gene: TRBJ2-3
v_gene: TRBV19
abundance: -
CDR3aa: CASSILAGGPDTQYF
CDR3nt: TGTGCCAGTAGTATTCTAGCGGGGGGGCCAGATACGCAGTATTTT

d_gene: -
j_gene: TRBJ1-1
v_gene: TRBV5-1
abundance: few
CDR3aa: CASTFIYGNTEAFF
CDR3nt: TGCGCCAGCACCTTTATCTACGGAAACACTGAAGCTTTCTTT

d_gene: -
j_gene: TRBJ2-2
v_gene: TRBV27
abundance: -
CDR3aa: CASNPTAPLNTGELFF
CDR3nt: TGTGCCAGCAATCCGACAGCTCCATTGAACACCGGGGAGCTGTTTTTT

d_gene: -
j_gene: TRBJ2-1
v_gene: TRBV4-3
abundance: few
CDR3aa: CASSQDVGMRYNEQFF
CDR3nt: TGCGCCAGCAGCCAAGATGTGGGAATGAGGTACAATGAGCAGTTCTTC

d_gene: -
j_gene: TRBJ2-5
v_gene: TRBV7-8
abundance: many
CDR3aa: CASSSLVLVQETQYF
CDR3nt: TGTGCCAGCAGCTCGCTCGTCCTAGTGCAAGAGACCCAGTACTTC

d_gene: -
j_gene: TRBJ1-5
v_gene: TRBV6-1
abundance: -
CDR3aa: CASSERFTDVYSNQPQHF
CDR3nt: TGTGCCAGCAGTGAGAGATTTACAGATGTTTATAGCAATCAGCCCCAGCATTTT

d_gene: TRBD2
j_gene: TRBJ2-2
v_gene: TRBV5-4
abundance: many
CDR3aa: CASSVKPGTSGGDGELFF
CDR3nt: TGTGCCAGCAGCGTGAAGCCCGGGACTAGCGGGGGGGACGGGGAGCTGTTTTTT

d_gene: -
j_gene: TRBJ1-1
v_gene: TRBV6-5
abundance: many
CDR3aa: CASSYTGMNTEAFF
CDR3nt: TGTGCCAGCAGTTACACAGGAATGAACACTGAAGCTTTCTTT

d_gene: TRBD1
j_gene: TRBJ1-2
v_gene: TRBV20-1
abundance: -
CDR3aa: CSAPTGYLYGYTF
CDR3nt: TGCAGTGCGCCGACAGGGTATCTCTATGGCTACACCTTC

d_gene: TRBD1
j_gene: TRBJ2-5
v_gene: TRBV7-9
abundance: many
CDR3aa: CASSSPTGGAERTQYF
CDR3nt: TGTGCCAGCAGCTCACCGACAGGGGGCGCGGAAAGGACCCAGTACTTC